Below, 27 T cell receptor beta chains from the same sample are listed, as sequenced in a study of shared clonotypes between healthy human individuals. The protocol was immunoSEQ multiplex PCR, while the TCRdb copy is restricted to in-frame clones and leaves out a portion. The sample holds 1.5 million to 2.5 million clones, about 94% seen once. Naive CD8 cells lacked CD45RO, underwent positive selection for CCR7 and left out terminally differentiated effector memory CD45RA+ cells. Sequenced sample: naive CD8+ T cells sorted from blood. The receptors here all came from a man between 18 and 35 years old in good health.

The CDR3 is CASRFNSLEQFF. For the CDR3, the DNA is TGTGCCAGCCGATTCAACTCCCTTGAGCAGTTCTTC. This chain joins TRBV27 and TRBJ2-1; D is ambiguous. V dropped 8 bases and J dropped 9 bases, with 14 bases sitting between them. The CDR3 contains 12 residues. Germline CDR1 reads MNHEY; CDR2 reads SMNVEV (reference sequence).

The rearrangement uses TRBV4-3 and TRBJ2-7; 8 bases line up with TRBD1. CDR3 length: 15 residues. The ends lost 2 bases at V and 2 bases at J; junction bases unmatched: 5. Germline V CDR1 and CDR2: LGHNA, YSLEER. The CDR3 coding sequence is TGCGCCAGCAGCCAACGACAGGGGATCCCCTACGAGCAGTACTTC. Translation: CASSQRQGIPYEQYF.

The chain couples TRBV10-3 to TRBJ2-7; D is ambiguous. The CDR3 loop spans 14 amino acids. The V gene's germline CDR1 is ENHRY and CDR2 SYGVKD. The V and J ends lost 0 bases and 4 bases respectively, with 10 bases between them. The CDR3 loop reads CAISESNAEYEQYF. CDR3 DNA: TGTGCCATCAGTGAGTCGAACGCGGAGTACGAGCAGTACTTC.

This chain uses TRBV2 with TRBJ1-5; D ambiguous. Germline CDR1 is SNHLY and CDR2 is FYNNEI. The CDR3 covers 15 residues. Trimming left V 0 bases short and J 3 bases short, with 9 bases between. Written as DNA, the CDR3 is TGTGCCAGCAGTGAAGCAACAACGGACAATCAGCCCCAGCATTTT. It encodes CASSEATTDNQPQHF.

CDR3 residues: CASSLDRGPTEAFF. The CDR3 bases are TGTGCCAGCAGCTTGGACAGGGGGCCCACTGAAGCTTTCTTT. The chain combines TRBV5-4 with TRBJ1-1; 9 bases are a match to TRBD1. This CDR3 contains 14 residues. CDR1 and CDR2 (germline): SGHNT, YYREEE (reference sequence). The J segment lost 4 bases and the V segment lost 0 bases, leaving 1 base of the junction unmatched.

The chain links TRBV29-1 to TRBJ1-2, with D perhaps matching TRBD1 (5 bases). CDR3 size: 16 residues. From germline, CDR1 is SQVTM and CDR2 ANQGSEA. Trimming left V 6 bases short and J 6 bases short, with 26 bases between. CDR3 sequence: CSVAGGTSPLLDGYTF. The CDR3, as DNA: TGCAGCGTCGCCGGGGGGACCTCGCCCTTACTGGATGGCTACACCTTC.

V gene TRBV5-4 combines with J gene TRBJ2-5, with 8 bases that match TRBD1. Per germline, CDR1 SGHNT and CDR2 YYREEE (reference sequence). The V segment lost 2 bases and the J segment 0 bases; nucleotides outside the gene matches: 6. The CDR3 spans 16 residues. The CDR3, as DNA: TGTGCCAGCAGCTTAAAAGACAGGGGATACCAAGAGACCCAGTACTTC. This translates into CASSLKDRGYQETQYF.

The chain joins TRBV10-2 to TRBJ2-7; D uncertain. This CDR3 contains 13 residues. Germline values: CDR1 WSHSY, CDR2 SAAADI. V lost 2 bases and J 2 bases, leaving 7 bases between the germline ends. This CDR3 reads CASSENPPYEQYF. The DNA of the CDR3 is TGCGCCAGCAGTGAGAACCCCCCCTACGAGCAGTACTTC.

The chain carries TRBV7-9 and TRBJ2-5; 9 bases are a match to TRBD2. The ends lost 1 base at V and 5 bases at J; junction bases unmatched: 5. Germline lookup yields CDR1 SEHNR and CDR2 FQNEAQ (reference sequence). This CDR3 has 15 amino acids. CDR3 nucleotides: TGTGCCAGCAGCTTAGAGGCGGGAGGGGCCGAGACCCAGTACTTC. It translates to CASSLEAGGAETQYF.

The J gene is TRBJ2-5, the V gene TRBV6-5, with D unclear. Trimming took off 2 bases at V and 3 bases at J, with 10 bases between the two ends. The CDR3 extends over 14 amino acids. Germline lookup yields CDR1 MNHEY and CDR2 SVGAGI. The CDR3 DNA sequence: TGTGCCAGCAGTTACGGCGGAAGAGAAGAGACCCAGTACTTC. It specifies CASSYGGREETQYF.

The J gene is TRBJ2-1, the V gene TRBV5-1, with D hard to call. This CDR3 is built from 15 residues. From germline, CDR1 is SGHRS and CDR2 YFSETQ. The V end was cut by 5 bases, the J end by 3 bases, with 15 bases between. The CDR3 is CASRTDHSGYNEQFF. The CDR3 nucleotides are TGCGCCAGCAGGACGGACCATTCGGGCTACAATGAGCAGTTCTTC.

The chain couples TRBV5-6 to TRBJ2-7; TRBD1 is a possible D gene (5 bases). CDR1 SGHDT and CDR2 YYEEEE come from the germline V gene. The V and J ends lost 4 bases and 3 bases respectively, with 11 bases between them. This CDR3 is built from 13 residues. CDR3 in DNA: TGTGCCAGCAGCCCCAGTGACAGCTACGAGCAGTACTTC. Protein product: CASSPSDSYEQYF.

V and J are TRBV7-9 and TRBJ2-7, with TRBD1 matching 7 bases. J gave up 3 bases and V 4 bases, and 6 bases lay outside the gene matches. The V gene's germline CDR1 is SEHNR and CDR2 FQNEAQ (reference sequence). This CDR3 contains 14 residues. As DNA, the CDR3 is TGTGCCAGCAGCTCCCGGACAGGTGGCTACGAGCAGTACTTC. This translates into CASSSRTGGYEQYF.

The chain couples TRBV27 to TRBJ2-1, with TRBD2 as a possible D gene (6 bases). CDR1 MNHEY and CDR2 SMNVEV come from the germline V gene (reference sequence). The V end was cut by 0 bases, the J end by 2 bases, with 11 bases between. This CDR3 has 16 residues. The CDR3 bases are TGTGCCAGCAGTTTATCGGTGGGAGGACCCTACAATGAGCAGTTCTTC. Translating it yields CASSLSVGGPYNEQFF.

The chain is built from TRBV19 and TRBJ1-1; 9 nucleotides align to TRBD1. Trimming removed 6 bases from V and 4 bases from J; junction bases left unmatched: 3. The CDR3 consists of 13 residues. Germline-derived CDR1 and CDR2 are LNHDA and SQIVND (reference sequence). The CDR3 DNA reads TGTGCCAGTAGCCAGGGACAGGGCACTGAAGCTTTCTTT. It yields the protein CASSQGQGTEAFF.

The chain links TRBV5-1 to TRBJ2-7; D uncertain. This CDR3 spans 10 amino acids. From germline, CDR1 is SGHRS and CDR2 YFSETQ. Between the trimmed V and J ends, which lost 5 bases and 4 bases, there was a span of 4 bases. The chain's CDR3 is CASRQYEQYF. The CDR3 bases are TGCGCCAGCAGACAATACGAGCAGTACTTC.

The gene calls are TRBV13 and TRBJ2-2, with D hard to call. Trimming cost V 8 bases and J 7 bases, with 14 bases left between them. This CDR3 spans 13 amino acids. Germline V gene data show CDR1 as PRHDT and CDR2 as FYEKMQ (reference sequence). CDR3 in amino acids: CASSAPSGGELFF. The DNA of the CDR3 is TGTGCCAGCTCGGCGCCTTCTGGCGGGGAGCTGTTTTTT.

As regards this clone: In the same sample, other DNA sequences code for this CDR3. The V call is TRBV30, the J call TRBJ1-1, with D possibly being TRBD1 (5 bases). CDR3 length: 11 residues. V lost 2 bases to trimming and J lost 7 bases, with 8 bases between them. Germline lookup yields CDR1 GTSNPN and CDR2 SVGIG (reference sequence). CDR3 nucleotide sequence: TGTGCCTGGAGTTTCGGGGGTGAAGCTTTCTTT. Encoded protein: CAWSFGGEAFF. Based on the CDR3 plus reference TRBV30 and TRBJ1-1, the full variable domain is SQTIHQWPATLVQPVGSPLSLECTVEGTSNPNLYWYRQAAGRGLQLLFYSVGIGQISSEVPQNLSASRPQDRQFILSSKKLLLSDSGFYLCAWSFGGEAFFGQGTRLTVV.

Only one count was recorded for this clone. At the DNA level, this CDR3 is encoded by other sequences in the same sample as well. The chain couples TRBV6-5 to TRBJ2-7; D not certain. CDR1 and CDR2 (germline): MNHEY, SVGAGI. V shed 0 bases and J shed 4 bases, with 10 bases lying between them. The CDR3 length is 14 residues. The DNA for the CDR3 is TGTGCCAGCAGTTACTCGGGCGGAAATTACGAGCAGTACTTC. Protein product: CASSYSGGNYEQYF.

The rearrangement links TRBV2 to TRBJ2-1; 9 bases map to TRBD1. CDR1 is SNHLY, CDR2 FYNNEI, per germline. The CDR3 is 16 amino acids. The ends lost 5 bases at V and 1 base at J; junction bases unmatched: 6. The CDR3 loop is CASSTGQGGSYNEQFF. CDR3 DNA: TGTGCCAGCAGTACGGGACAGGGAGGTTCCTACAATGAGCAGTTCTTC.

The chain has TRBV4-3 and TRBJ1-1, with D possibly matching TRBD1 (6 bases). V dropped 5 bases and J dropped 7 bases, with 20 bases sitting between them. The CDR3 consists of 15 residues. Germline V gives CDR1 LGHNA, CDR2 YSLEER. The chain's CDR3 is CASSMLWDKQIEAFF. The CDR3 DNA sequence: TGCGCCAGCAGCATGCTCTGGGACAAGCAAATTGAAGCTTTCTTT.

The table lists this clone with a count of one. V usage is TRBV7-8 and J usage is TRBJ1-6, with 7 positions matching TRBD1. CDR3 length equals 20 residues. Germline CDR1 and CDR2: SGHVS and FQNEAQ. V gave up 3 bases and J gave up 0 bases; unmatched junction bases: 14. DNA for the CDR3: TGTGCCAGCAGCTTTCCCCGGGACAGTGCCCTCAGCTCCTATAATTCACCCCTCCACTTT. It codes for CASSFPRDSALSSYNSPLHF. Full variable domain (outside the CDR3, taken from reference TRBV7-8 and TRBJ1-6): GAGVSQSPRYKVAKRGQDVALRCDPISGHVSLFWYQQALGQGPEFLTYFQNEAQLDKSGLPSDRFFAERPEGSVSTLKIQRTQQEDSAVYLCASSFPRDSALSSYNSPLHFGNGTRLTVT.

The rearrangement uses TRBV18 and TRBJ1-4, with 9 positions matching TRBD1. The germline V gene encodes CDR1 KGHSH and CDR2 LQKENI. Unmatched junction bases numbered 8, after V lost 6 bases and J lost 12 bases. The CDR3 consists of 13 residues. CDR3 nucleotides: TGTGCCAGCTCGGACAGGGGTATAGTGCAACTGTTTTTT. It codes for CASSDRGIVQLFF.

J is TRBJ2-1 and V is TRBV4-1, with TRBD1 identical over 9 bases. V dropped 3 bases and J dropped 7; count of bases not matched to a gene: 10. This CDR3 region has 16 residues. CDR1 and CDR2 (germline): MGHRA, YSYEKL. The CDR3 DNA sequence: TGCGCCAGCAGCCAGGGACCGGGACAGGGATTTAATGAGCAGTTCTTC. Translation: CASSQGPGQGFNEQFF.

The chain employs TRBV5-6 and TRBJ2-3; no firm D call. V lost 2 bases and J lost 4, with 8 bases in between. Per germline, CDR1 SGHDT and CDR2 YYEEEE. This CDR3 contains 13 residues. This CDR3 reads CASSFDVADTQYF. The DNA of the CDR3 is TGTGCCAGCAGCTTTGACGTGGCAGATACGCAGTATTTT.

The chain joins TRBV6-5 to TRBJ1-2; D gene unclear. The CDR3 contains 15 residues. Germline loops: CDR1 MNHEY, CDR2 SVGAGI. V lost 3 bases, J lost 6 bases, and 17 bases lay in between. The CDR3 nucleotides are TGTGCCAGCAGTTATCTCCCGGGTGCCTACGATGGCTACACCTTC. Its protein product is CASSYLPGAYDGYTF.

The V call is TRBV10-3, the J call TRBJ2-2; no reliable D call. Germline V lookup: CDR1 ENHRY, CDR2 SYGVKD. This CDR3 is built from 12 residues. The ends were cut back, 7 bases at V and 5 bases at J, with 8 bases in the middle. CDR3 nucleotide sequence: TGTGCCATCACCCCCGGGACCGGGGAGCTGTTTTTT. Protein sequence: CAITPGTGELFF.